The sequence of this T cell receptor (beta chain) was determined in a study of PD-L1 blockade in urothelial cancer. Study-level results: Having blood TCR clonality under the median before treatment predicted better survival.

This clone was counted between two and nine times. The target antigen is unknown. Distinct nucleotide sequences in the sample also encode this CDR3. Spiking each PCR with synthetic TCR analog templates was performed. TCRdb keeps only in-frame clones here, not all; method: immunoSEQ multiplex PCR. The sample includes 90,000 to 120,000 clones, about 85% of them seen just once. Sample: PBMCs, taken around atezolizumab (anti-PD-L1) treatment. The sequence was collected from a man aged 45-60 years with urothelial cancer.

CDR3 region: CASSGSNYGYTF. Here the CDR3 DNA reads TGTGCCAGCTCAGGGTCCAACTATGGCTACACCTTC. This chain uses TRBV19 with TRBJ1-2, with a possible D match to TRBD1 (5 bases). With 9 bases removed from V and 2 bases from J, the gap between germline ends came to 10 bases. Germline loops: CDR1 LNHDA, CDR2 SQIVND (reference sequence). The CDR3 sequence is 12 residues long. Using reference TRBV19 and TRBJ1-2 for the parts outside the CDR3, the full variable domain is DGGITQSPKYLFRKEGQNVTLSCEQNLNHDAMYWYRQDPGQGLRLIYYSQIVNDFQKGDIAEGYSVSREKKESFPLTVTSAQKNPTAFYLCASSGSNYGYTFGSGTRLTVV.